The 27 T cell receptor beta chains listed next were all sequenced from one sample in a study of shared clonotypes between healthy human individuals. This table comes from immunoSEQ multiplex PCR, and its TCRdb copy is limited to in-frame clones, with some not included. The table shows millions of clones, with over 85% occurring only once. Sequenced sample: naive CD4+ T cells from PBMCs. Specified subset: CD45RA+ positively selected. The source is a man between 18 and 35 years old in good health. Some clones in this sample may be carry-over from other donors' samples.

The chain uses TRBV7-2 and TRBJ1-4; tentatively, D is TRBD1 (6 bases). This CDR3 is built from 13 residues. V gave up 5 bases and J gave up 13 bases, with 17 bases separating them. Germline CDR1 is SGHTA and CDR2 is FQGNSA. CDR3 residues: CASSPGGSGALFF. CDR3 DNA: TGTGCCAGCAGCCCGGGGGGCAGCGGAGCACTGTTTTTT.

The chain carries TRBV28 and TRBJ1-5, with a tentative D call TRBD1 (5 bases). This CDR3 comprises 15 residues. Germline-derived CDR1 and CDR2 are MDHEN and SYDVKM. Trimming shortened V by 6 bases and J by 2 bases, and 14 bases separated the two germline ends. The CDR3 reads CASRQAGTGNQPQHF. The CDR3 DNA is TGTGCCAGCAGGCAAGCAGGGACGGGCAATCAGCCCCAGCATTTT.

In its sample, this clone was seen once. The chain is built from TRBV6-5 and TRBJ1-2; 7 nucleotides line up with TRBD1. J lost 7 bases, V lost 6 bases, and 5 bases had no gene match. Germline lookup yields CDR1 MNHEY and CDR2 SVGAGI. This CDR3 has 12 residues. The CDR3 loop is CASRTGLGGYTF. CDR3 bases: TGTGCCAGCAGGACAGGGCTGGGTGGCTACACCTTC.

This clone was detected only a few times. The V and J genes are TRBV2 and TRBJ1-1; 8 bases are a match to TRBD1. CDR1 and CDR2 (germline): SNHLY, FYNNEI. The CDR3 length is 12 residues. V was clipped by 7 bases and J by 10 bases; unmatched bases: 8. CDR3: CASKDRAAGAFF. As DNA, the CDR3 is TGTGCCAGCAAGGACAGGGCGGCAGGAGCTTTCTTT.

As to this clone: A junction boundary mismatches the germline segment, possibly from a read error. V gene TRBV11-2 combines with J gene TRBJ1-1, with a tentative D call TRBD1 (5 bases). Germline CDR1 is SGHAT and CDR2 is FQNNGV. This CDR3 contains 13 residues. The CDR3 is CASSLVRQGPRRF. The CDR3 DNA follows: TGTGCCAGCAGCTTAGTTCGCCAGGGCCCGCGGCGTTTT. Together with reference TRBV11-2 and TRBJ1-1, the CDR3 gives the full variable domain: EAGVAQSPRYKIIEKRQSVAFWCNPISGHATLYWYQQILGQGPKLLIQFQNNGVVDDSQLPKDRFSAERLKGVDSTLKIQPAKLEDSAVYLCASSLVRQGPRRFGQGTRLTVV.

J is TRBJ2-3 and V is TRBV21-1; whether TRBD1, the table's D call, matches the DNA was not checked. TRBV21-1 is a listed pseudogene. The CDR3 runs 15 residues. CDR3 in amino acids: CASTLGQDKADTQYF. CDR3 sequence (DNA): TGTGCCAGCACCTTGGGGCAGGATAAGGCAGATACGCAGTATTTT.

The chain joins TRBV9 to TRBJ2-1; possibly TRBD2 for D (6 bases). This CDR3 comprises 15 residues. CDR1 SGDLS and CDR2 YYNGEE come from the germline V gene. Trimming removed 2 bases from V and 4 bases from J, with 13 bases in between. CDR3 coding DNA: TGTGCCAGCAGCGTGGAGGGAGGACATTACAATGAGCAGTTCTTC. It is translated as CASSVEGGHYNEQFF.

The chain recombines TRBV5-6 with TRBJ1-2, with D possibly matching TRBD1 (5 bases). The CDR3 loop spans 14 amino acids. Germline lookup yields CDR1 SGHDT and CDR2 YYEEEE. With 0 bases removed from V and 5 bases from J, the gap between germline ends came to 11 bases. CDR3 residues: CASSLGGRPYGYTF. The CDR3 region has the DNA TGTGCCAGCAGCTTGGGGGGCAGACCTTATGGCTACACCTTC. Full variable domain (remainder filled in from reference TRBV5-6 and TRBJ1-2): DAGVTQSPTHLIKTRGQQVTLRCSPKSGHDTVSWYQQALGQGPQFIFQYYEEEERQRGNFPDRFSGHQFPNYSSELNVNALLLGDSALYLCASSLGGRPYGYTFGSGTRLTVV.

Concerning this clone itself: This same CDR3 is encoded by further DNA sequences in the sample. The chain employs TRBV19 and TRBJ2-3; D is unclear. The V and J ends lost 5 bases and 4 bases respectively, with 4 bases between them. There are 11 residues in the CDR3. Looked up from germline, CDR1 is LNHDA and CDR2 is SQIVND (reference sequence). CDR3: CASSVADTQYF. CDR3 sequence (DNA): TGTGCCAGTAGTGTGGCAGATACGCAGTATTTT.

The chain carries TRBV15 and TRBJ1-2; D is possibly TRBD1 (5 bases). V lost 4 bases to trimming and J lost 8 bases, with 17 bases between them. The germline gives CDR1 LNHNV, CDR2 YYDKDF (reference sequence). The CDR3 length is 14 residues. The CDR3: CATSIGGGVKGYTF. As DNA, the CDR3 is TGTGCCACCAGCATCGGGGGGGGAGTCAAAGGCTACACCTTC.

On this clone itself: Distinct nucleotide sequences in the sample also encode this CDR3. The J gene is TRBJ1-1, the V gene TRBV6-5, with D perhaps matching TRBD1 (5 bases). The V gene lost 2 bases and the J gene lost 3 bases, with 10 bases spanning the gap. The CDR3 is made up of 14 amino acids. The V gene's germline CDR1 is MNHEY and CDR2 SVGAGI. CDR3 DNA: TGTGCCAGCAGTTACGGAAGGGGCGACACTGAAGCTTTCTTT. Translating gives CASSYGRGDTEAFF.

This clone was observed once. This chain joins TRBV28 and TRBJ1-4; TRBD1 agrees at 9 bases. Germline loops: CDR1 MDHEN, CDR2 SYDVKM. Trimming at V came to 4 bases and at J to 6 bases, leaving 6 bases not matched to a gene. The CDR3 loop spans 15 amino acids. CDR3 sequence (DNA): TGTGCCAGCAGTTCTACAGGGGGCAGTGATGAAAAACTGTTTTTT. Amino acid sequence: CASSSTGGSDEKLFF.

The genes are TRBV28 and TRBJ1-3; D is unresolved. Germline-derived CDR1 and CDR2 are MDHEN and SYDVKM. Trimming left V 7 bases short and J 2 bases short, with 12 bases between. CDR3 length: 14 amino acids. The CDR3 nucleotides are TGTGCCAGCAAATTGTGGGGTCCTGGAAACACCATATATTTT. This translates into CASKLWGPGNTIYF.

As to this clone: The sample contains more than one DNA sequence encoding this CDR3. V usage is TRBV6-1 and J usage is TRBJ2-7, with 8 bases aligning to TRBD1. This CDR3 contains 14 residues. With 3 bases clipped from V and 3 bases from J, the junction kept 4 bases outside the gene matches. Looked up from germline, CDR1 is MNHNS and CDR2 is SASEGT. The CDR3 region has the DNA TGTGCCAGCAGTGAGGCCGGGACAGGCTACGAGCAGTACTTC. Translated: CASSEAGTGYEQYF.

The chain carries TRBV5-1 and TRBJ1-1, with D tentatively TRBD1 (6 bases). Germline CDR1 is SGHRS and CDR2 is YFSETQ. Trimming pared 6 bases from V and 0 bases from J, leaving 12 bases between. This CDR3 is 14 amino acids long. CDR3 residues: CASNQQGLNTEAFF. The CDR3 DNA sequence: TGCGCCAGCAACCAACAGGGCCTGAACACTGAAGCTTTCTTT. The complete variable domain, with remaining parts taken from reference TRBV5-1 and TRBJ1-1, reads KAGVTQTPRYLIKTRGQQVTLSCSPISGHRSVSWYQQTPGQGLQFLFEYFSETQRNKGNFPGRFSGRQFSNSRSEMNVSTLELGDSALYLCASNQQGLNTEAFFGQGTRLTVV.

The CDR3 loop reads CASRQRRAEAFF. DNA for the CDR3: TGTGCCAGTAGGCAGAGGAGGGCTGAAGCTTTCTTT. The V call is TRBV19, the J call TRBJ1-1; no reliable D call. With 6 bases removed from V and 6 bases from J, the gap between germline ends came to 11 bases. The CDR3 spans 12 residues. Germline CDR1 LNHDA, CDR2 SQIVND (reference sequence).

This chain connects TRBV30 to TRBJ1-5; 8 bases map to TRBD1. The CDR3 loop spans 14 amino acids. The germline gives CDR1 GTSNPN, CDR2 SVGIG (reference sequence). V shed 0 bases and J 2 bases; nucleotides not matched to a gene: 0. Here the CDR3 reads CAWSVDRGNQPQHF. The CDR3 DNA sequence: TGTGCCTGGAGTGTGGACAGGGGCAATCAGCCCCAGCATTTT.

CDR3 in amino acids: CAWAGVNNSPLHF. In DNA form, the CDR3 reads TGTGCCTGGGCGGGAGTAAATAATTCACCCCTCCACTTT. The rearrangement uses TRBV30 and TRBJ1-6, with unresolved D. The V gene lost 5 bases and the J gene lost 5 bases, with 10 bases spanning the gap. Germline V CDR1 and CDR2: GTSNPN, SVGIG (reference sequence). The CDR3 has 13 residues.

This clone turned up a few times. The genes are TRBV30 and TRBJ1-1, with D maybe TRBD1 (5 bases). Germline lookup yields CDR1 GTSNPN and CDR2 SVGIG (reference sequence). CDR3 length: 14 residues. Deletions cut 2 bases from V and 1 base from J, with 11 bases between. As DNA, the CDR3 is TGTGCCTGGAGTCACCTGACAGCGAACACTGAAGCTTTCTTT. Translated, it gives CAWSHLTANTEAFF.

This chain connects TRBV5-1 to TRBJ2-1; possibly TRBD2 for D (5 bases). There are 16 residues in the CDR3. V was shortened by 0 bases and J by 3 bases, with 13 bases between the two germline ends. CDR1 and CDR2 (germline): SGHRS, YFSETQ. Here the CDR3 DNA reads TGCGCCAGCAGCTTGGCCATCGGCGGACTCTACAATGAGCAGTTCTTC. This sequence encodes CASSLAIGGLYNEQFF.

The chain joins TRBV7-6 to TRBJ2-5, with D possibly being TRBD2 (7 bases). CDR1 is SGHVS, CDR2 FNYEAQ, per germline. Deletions cut 5 bases from V and 5 bases from J, with 15 bases between. There are 14 residues in the CDR3. CDR3 nucleotide sequence: TGTGCCAGCAGCCAACCACAGGGAGGGGAGACCCAGTACTTC. The encoded protein is CASSQPQGGETQYF.

The J gene is TRBJ2-7, the V gene TRBV5-1, with 9 bases aligning to TRBD2. J gave up 6 bases and V 2 bases, and 6 bases lay outside the gene matches. This CDR3 has 14 amino acids. CDR1 and CDR2 (germline): SGHRS, YFSETQ. The CDR3 loop is CASSFSREGFEQYF. CDR3 DNA sequence: TGCGCCAGCAGCTTTTCGCGGGAGGGGTTCGAGCAGTACTTC.

The rearrangement joins TRBV7-8 to TRBJ1-1; the D gene is possibly TRBD1 (6 bases). The germline V gene encodes CDR1 SGHVS and CDR2 FQNEAQ. This CDR3 is 15 amino acids long. V was shortened by 2 bases and J by 0 bases, with 10 bases between the two germline ends. The CDR3 region has the DNA TGTGCCAGCAGCTTACGTCCAGGGGTGAACACTGAAGCTTTCTTT. Amino acids: CASSLRPGVNTEAFF.

J is TRBJ1-2 and V is TRBV7-8; D is unresolved. Germline CDR1 SGHVS, CDR2 FQNEAQ. V was pared by 5 bases and J by 3 bases, with 7 bases between. The CDR3 spans 12 residues. CDR3: CASSPIHYGYTF. As DNA, the CDR3 is TGTGCCAGCAGCCCCATCCACTATGGCTACACCTTC.

The chain recombines TRBV5-1 with TRBJ2-1, with 15 bases identical to TRBD2. This CDR3 spans 16 amino acids. The V segment lost 0 bases and the J segment 15 bases; nucleotides outside the gene matches: 10. Germline V gives CDR1 SGHRS, CDR2 YFSETQ. This CDR3 reads CASSLDNGLAGGKGFF. CDR3 DNA: TGCGCCAGCAGCTTGGATAATGGACTAGCGGGAGGGAAGGGGTTCTTC.

The rearrangement links TRBV28 to TRBJ1-2; D remains unclear. The CDR3 has 15 residues. CDR1 is MDHEN and CDR2 is SYDVKM in the germline V gene. The V gene lost 5 bases and the J gene lost 8 bases, with 21 bases spanning the gap. The CDR3 nucleotides are TGTGCCAGCAGTCGCAATCCCTCCGCCGTTGGAGGCTACACCTTC. Protein: CASSRNPSAVGGYTF.

Notes on this clone: Different DNA sequences within this sample yield the same CDR3. V usage is TRBV9 and J usage is TRBJ2-1, with D possibly being TRBD2 (6 bases). This CDR3 contains 15 residues. V lost 0 bases to trimming and J lost 1 base, with 8 bases between them. Looked up from germline, CDR1 is SGDLS and CDR2 is YYNGEE. The chain's CDR3 is CASSVGAGSYNEQFF. For the CDR3, the DNA is TGTGCCAGCAGCGTAGGGGCGGGATCCTACAATGAGCAGTTCTTC.